Each of the 15 T cell receptor beta chains below was sequenced from the same sample in a study of blood T cells in healthy people across ages (dated by TCRdb to between 2015 and 2016). Libraries were made using 5' RACE. TCRdb lists the instrument as Illumina HiSeq 2500. A second about 6 to 11 cycle PCR used a sample-barcoded 5' primer and a J-beta primer mix. TCRdb ran its own pipeline on the public reads, namely fastp trimming at Q25 and MiXCR clone calling, and kept in-frame beta chains. Records with the same CDR3 protein are collapsed into one entry carrying the most frequent genes and DNA. The sample data list around 1,000,000 distinct CDR3 sequences, and under 30% of these were observed just once. The ten largest clones represent 0.65% to 0.95% of the sample. These data also formed part of another study, on T cells of mothers and their children.

The sequenced material came from blood. These receptors were collected from a girl aged 2-10 years in good health.

This clonotype occurred a few times. The chain joins TRBV5-1 to TRBJ1-1; D possibly corresponds to TRBD1 (5 bases). Germline loops: CDR1 SGHRS, CDR2 YFSETQ. The CDR3 runs 15 residues. Deletions cut 2 bases from V and 4 bases from J, with 15 bases between. The CDR3 DNA reads TGCGCCAGCAGCTTAGAAAGGGGAGGTGTCACTGAAGCTTTCTTT. Its protein product is CASSLERGGVTEAFF. The variable domain in full, with the rest retrieved from reference TRBV5-1 and TRBJ1-1, is KAGVTQTPRYLIKTRGQQVTLSCSPISGHRSVSWYQQTPGQGLQFLFEYFSETQRNKGNFPGRFSGRQFSNSRSEMNVSTLELGDSALYLCASSLERGGVTEAFFGQGTRLTVV.

This clonotype was seen only a few times. This chain links TRBV20-1 with TRBJ1-5; D is unclear. The germline gives CDR1 DFQATT, CDR2 SNEGSKA (reference sequence). The CDR3 sequence is 12 residues long. Between the trimmed V and J ends, which lost 1 base and 0 bases, there was a span of 1 base. CDR3 coding DNA: TGCAGTGCTAGAGTTAGCAATCAGCCCCAGCATTTT. Amino acids: CSARVSNQPQHF.

The chain uses TRBV10-3 and TRBJ2-5; perhaps TRBD2 as D (6 bases). CDR1 is ENHRY and CDR2 is SYGVKD in the germline V gene. With 4 bases removed from V and 5 bases from J, the gap between germline ends came to 11 bases. This CDR3 has 13 residues. The CDR3: CAISVSGGETQYF. Here the CDR3 DNA reads TGTGCCATCAGTGTCTCTGGGGGGGAGACCCAGTACTTC.

This clonotype showed up just a few times. This chain connects TRBV5-1 to TRBJ1-1; TRBD1 is a possible D gene (5 bases). Germline V gene data show CDR1 as SGHRS and CDR2 as YFSETQ. V gave up 6 bases and J gave up 3 bases, with 9 bases separating them. The CDR3 covers 12 residues. The CDR3 nucleotides are TGCGCCAGCAATACGGGGGACACTGAAGCTTTCTTT. Amino acids: CASNTGDTEAFF. Drawing the rest from reference TRBV5-1 and TRBJ1-1, the complete variable domain is KAGVTQTPRYLIKTRGQQVTLSCSPISGHRSVSWYQQTPGQGLQFLFEYFSETQRNKGNFPGRFSGRQFSNSRSEMNVSTLELGDSALYLCASNTGDTEAFFGQGTRLTVV.

This clonotype was recorded a few times. This chain uses TRBV28 with TRBJ2-1; TRBD1 matches 7 bases. Germline assignment: CDR1 MDHEN and CDR2 SYDVKM. The CDR3 covers 16 residues. Trimming at V came to 6 bases and at J to 12 bases, leaving 20 bases not matched to a gene. The CDR3 DNA is TGTGCCAGCAGCCCCCTGACAGGGATAATAGAATTAGCGCAGTTCTTC. It translates to CASSPLTGIIELAQFF.

This clonotype was seen a few times. The chain recombines TRBV7-2 with TRBJ1-2, with D unclear. Per germline, CDR1 SGHTA and CDR2 FQGNSA. The CDR3 contains 14 residues. V was trimmed by 7 bases and J by 1 base, leaving 13 bases between them. The DNA of the CDR3 is TGTGCCAGCACACTCATCGGATTTAACTATGGCTACACCTTC. This encodes CASTLIGFNYGYTF.

In its sample, this clonotype was seen a few times. This chain links TRBV4-3 with TRBJ1-5; 7 bases match TRBD1. J was trimmed by 7 bases and V by 3 bases; bases with no gene match: 9. This CDR3 is built from 15 residues. CDR1 is LGHNA, CDR2 YSLEER, per germline. The CDR3 protein is CASSQGTGEGQPQHF. CDR3 DNA sequence: TGCGCCAGCAGCCAGGGAACAGGGGAAGGCCAGCCCCAGCATTTT.

This clonotype was counted only a few times. The rearrangement joins TRBV5-4 to TRBJ2-1, with 8 bases that match TRBD2. The length of the CDR3 is 14 residues. Germline assignment: CDR1 SGHNT and CDR2 YYREEE (reference sequence). With 3 bases clipped from V and 6 bases from J, the junction kept 5 bases outside the gene matches. The CDR3 is CASSSGLAVNEQFF. The CDR3, as DNA: TGTGCCAGCAGCTCCGGACTAGCTGTCAATGAGCAGTTCTTC.

This clonotype was detected only a few times. The chain recombines TRBV27 with TRBJ2-1, with TRBD2 matching 11 bases. CDR1 and CDR2 from the germline V gene are MNHEY and SMNVEV (reference sequence). V lost 4 bases and J lost 8; bases outside the gene matches: 7. This CDR3 has 15 residues. The CDR3 here is CASSWLTSGTHEQFF. The CDR3 nucleotides are TGTGCCAGCAGTTGGTTGACTAGCGGGACCCATGAGCAGTTCTTC.

The chain has TRBV19 and TRBJ2-1; the match to TRBD2 covers 8 bases. The CDR3 spans 14 residues. With 10 bases clipped from V and 2 bases from J, the junction kept 7 bases outside the gene matches. Germline values: CDR1 LNHDA, CDR2 SQIVND (reference sequence). CDR3 sequence (DNA): TGTGCCACCGATAGCGGGACTCCCTACAATGAGCAGTTCTTC. This gives the protein CATDSGTPYNEQFF. Full variable domain (rest looked up from reference TRBV19 and TRBJ2-1): DGGITQSPKYLFRKEGQNVTLSCEQNLNHDAMYWYRQDPGQGLRLIYYSQIVNDFQKGDIAEGYSVSREKKESFPLTVTSAQKNPTAFYLCATDSGTPYNEQFFGPGTRLTVL.

This clonotype was detected only a few times. A read error may produce the germline difference seen at one junction end. J is TRBJ2-5 and V is TRBV7-7; 9 positions agree with TRBD2. The CDR3 runs to 15 residues. Germline V CDR1 and CDR2: SSHAT, FNYEAQ (reference sequence). The CDR3 spells CASSPRLADLETQYF. CDR3 nucleotide sequence: TGTGCTAGCAGCCCGCGACTAGCGGACCTTGAGACCCAGTACTTC.

V and J are TRBV10-3 and TRBJ2-3; D is unresolved. CDR3 size: 14 residues. The ends were cut back, 6 bases at V and 0 bases at J, with 10 bases in the middle. Germline CDR1 reads ENHRY; CDR2 reads SYGVKD. CDR3 sequence reads: CAIRRSPSTDTQYF. In DNA, the CDR3 is TGTGCCATCAGGCGGAGCCCTAGCACAGATACGCAGTATTTT.

CDR3 DNA: TGTGCCAGCAGTTTAGACGACAGGGGCGGGAACACCGGGGAGCTGTTTTTT. Its translation: CASSLDDRGGNTGELFF. The V call is TRBV28, the J call TRBJ2-2, with 8 bases identical to TRBD1. Looked up from germline, CDR1 is MDHEN and CDR2 is SYDVKM. V was pared by 2 bases and J by 1 base, with 6 bases of the junction left unmatched. The CDR3 spans 17 residues.

The chain recombines TRBV10-3 with TRBJ2-5; no firm D call. The assigned J gene may be wrong: the sequence end matches TRBJ2-1 better. The CDR3 totals 10 residues. CDR1 is ENHRY and CDR2 is SYGVKD in the germline V gene. As DNA, the CDR3 is TGTGCCATCAAAGTGAATGAGCAGTTCTTC. This encodes CAIKVNEQFF.

In DNA, the CDR3 is TGTGCCAGCAGCCACGGGAATCCACTTTACAATGAGCAGTTCTTC. Encoded protein: CASSHGNPLYNEQFF. This chain connects TRBV13 to TRBJ2-1, with D perhaps TRBD2 (5 bases). In germline, CDR1 is PRHDT, CDR2 FYEKMQ (reference sequence). The CDR3 contains 15 residues. The ends were cut back, 5 bases at V and 4 bases at J, with 15 bases in the middle.